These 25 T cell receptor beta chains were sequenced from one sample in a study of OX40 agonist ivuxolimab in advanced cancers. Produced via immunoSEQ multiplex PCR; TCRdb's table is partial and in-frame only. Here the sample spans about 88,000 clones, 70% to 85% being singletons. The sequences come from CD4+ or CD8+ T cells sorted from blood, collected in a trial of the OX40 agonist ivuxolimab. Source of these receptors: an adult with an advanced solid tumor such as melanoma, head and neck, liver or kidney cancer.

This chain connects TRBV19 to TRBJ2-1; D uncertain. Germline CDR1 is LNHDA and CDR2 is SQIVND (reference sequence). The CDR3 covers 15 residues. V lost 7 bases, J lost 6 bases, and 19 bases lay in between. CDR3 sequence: CASTPFLGHRNEQFF. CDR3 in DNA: TGTGCCAGTACTCCCTTCCTCGGCCATCGCAATGAGCAGTTCTTC.

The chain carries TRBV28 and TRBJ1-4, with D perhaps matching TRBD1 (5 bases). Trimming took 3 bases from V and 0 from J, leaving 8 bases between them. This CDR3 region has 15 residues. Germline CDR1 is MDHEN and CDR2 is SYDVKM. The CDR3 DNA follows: TGTGCCAGCAGTTTCGGAGGGGCAACTAATGAAAAACTGTTTTTT. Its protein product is CASSFGGATNEKLFF.

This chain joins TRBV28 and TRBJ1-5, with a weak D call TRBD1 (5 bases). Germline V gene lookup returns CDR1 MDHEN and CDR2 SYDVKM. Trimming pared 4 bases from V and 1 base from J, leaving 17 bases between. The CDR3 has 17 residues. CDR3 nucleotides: TGTGCCAGCAGTTCCTACCTGGCGGGGGAAAGCAATCAGCCCCAGCATTTT. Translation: CASSSYLAGESNQPQHF.

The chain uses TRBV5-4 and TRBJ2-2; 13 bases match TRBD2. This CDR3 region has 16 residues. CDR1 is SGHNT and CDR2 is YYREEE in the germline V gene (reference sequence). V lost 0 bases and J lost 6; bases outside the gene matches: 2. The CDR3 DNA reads TGTGCCAGCAGCTTGGAACTAGCGGGAGGGCCCGGGGAGCTGTTTTTT. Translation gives CASSLELAGGPGELFF.

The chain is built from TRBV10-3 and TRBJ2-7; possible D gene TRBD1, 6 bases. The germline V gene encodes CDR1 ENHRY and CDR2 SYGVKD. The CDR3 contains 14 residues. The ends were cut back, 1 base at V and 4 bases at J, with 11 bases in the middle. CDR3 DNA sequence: TGTGCCATCAGTGAGTTACAGGGCAGGTACGAGCAGTACTTC. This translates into CAISELQGRYEQYF.

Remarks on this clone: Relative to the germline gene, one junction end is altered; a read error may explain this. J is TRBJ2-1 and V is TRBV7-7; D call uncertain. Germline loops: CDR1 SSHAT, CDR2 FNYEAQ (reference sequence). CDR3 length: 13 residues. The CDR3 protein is CASSLGVDNEQFF. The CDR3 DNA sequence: TGTGCTAGCAGCTTAGGTGTAGACAATGAGCAGTTCTTC.

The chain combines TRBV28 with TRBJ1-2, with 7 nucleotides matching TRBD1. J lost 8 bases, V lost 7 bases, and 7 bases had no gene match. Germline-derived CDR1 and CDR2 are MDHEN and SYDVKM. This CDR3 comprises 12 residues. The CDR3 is CASTPGQPGYTF. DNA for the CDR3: TGTGCCAGCACCCCGGGACAGCCAGGCTACACCTTC.

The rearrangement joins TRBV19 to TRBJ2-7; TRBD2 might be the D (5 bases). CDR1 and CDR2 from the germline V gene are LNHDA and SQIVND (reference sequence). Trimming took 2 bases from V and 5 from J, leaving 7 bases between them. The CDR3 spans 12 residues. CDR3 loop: CASSIPGDEQYF. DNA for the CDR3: TGTGCCAGTAGTATACCCGGGGACGAGCAGTACTTC.

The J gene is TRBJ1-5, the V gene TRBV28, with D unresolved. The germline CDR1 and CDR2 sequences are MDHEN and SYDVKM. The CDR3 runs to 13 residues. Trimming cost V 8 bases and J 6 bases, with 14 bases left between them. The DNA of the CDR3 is TGTGCCAGCGTAGGTTACTTCCCTCAGCCCCAGCATTTT. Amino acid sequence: CASVGYFPQPQHF. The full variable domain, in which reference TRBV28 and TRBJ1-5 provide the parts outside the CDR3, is DVKVTQSSRYLVKRTGEKVFLECVQDMDHENMFWYRQDPGLGLRLIYFSYDVKMKEKGDIPEGYSVSREKKERFSLILESASTNQTSMYLCASVGYFPQPQHFGDGTRLSIL.

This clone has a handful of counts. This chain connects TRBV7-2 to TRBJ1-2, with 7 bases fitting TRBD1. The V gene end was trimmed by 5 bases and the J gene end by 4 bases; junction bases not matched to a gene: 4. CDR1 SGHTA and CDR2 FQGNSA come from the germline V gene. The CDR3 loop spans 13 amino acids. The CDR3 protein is CASSPGGSYGYTF. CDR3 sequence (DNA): TGTGCCAGCAGCCCAGGGGGTTCCTATGGCTACACCTTC.

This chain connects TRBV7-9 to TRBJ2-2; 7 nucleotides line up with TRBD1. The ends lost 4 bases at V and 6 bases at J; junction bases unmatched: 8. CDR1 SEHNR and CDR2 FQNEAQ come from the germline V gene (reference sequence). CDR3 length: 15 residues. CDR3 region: CASSYLGTDSGELFF. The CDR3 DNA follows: TGTGCCAGCAGCTACCTCGGGACAGATTCCGGGGAGCTGTTTTTT.

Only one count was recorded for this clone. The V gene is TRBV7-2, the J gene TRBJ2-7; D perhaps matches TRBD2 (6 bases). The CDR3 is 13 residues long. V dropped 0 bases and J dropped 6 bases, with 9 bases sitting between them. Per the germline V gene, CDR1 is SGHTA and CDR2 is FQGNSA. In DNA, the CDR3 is TGTGCCAGCAGCTTAGCGGAGGGAAGCGAGCAGTACTTC. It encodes CASSLAEGSEQYF. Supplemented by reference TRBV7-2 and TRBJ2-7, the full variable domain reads GAGVSQSPSNKVTEKGKDVELRCDPISGHTALYWYRQSLGQGLEFLIYFQGNSAPDKSGLPSDRFSAERTGGSVSTLTIQRTQQEDSAVYLCASSLAEGSEQYFGPGTRLTVT.

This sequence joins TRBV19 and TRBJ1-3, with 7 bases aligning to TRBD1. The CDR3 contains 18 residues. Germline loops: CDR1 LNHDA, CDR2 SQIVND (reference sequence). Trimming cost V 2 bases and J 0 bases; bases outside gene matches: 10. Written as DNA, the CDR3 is TGTGCCAGTAGTATACGGCAGGGGGTCATCCACTCTGGAAACACCATATATTTT. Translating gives CASSIRQGVIHSGNTIYF.

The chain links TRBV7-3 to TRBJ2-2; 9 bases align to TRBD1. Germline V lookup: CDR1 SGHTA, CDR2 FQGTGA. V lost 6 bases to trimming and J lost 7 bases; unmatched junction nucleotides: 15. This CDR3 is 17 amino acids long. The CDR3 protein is CASSYPPGQGEIGELFF. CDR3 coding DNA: TGTGCCAGCAGTTATCCCCCGGGACAGGGAGAGATCGGGGAGCTGTTTTTT.

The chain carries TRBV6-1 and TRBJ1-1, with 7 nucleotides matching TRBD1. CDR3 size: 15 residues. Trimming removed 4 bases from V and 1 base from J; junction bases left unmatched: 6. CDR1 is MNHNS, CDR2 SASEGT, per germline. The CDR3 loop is CASSGGTATNTEAFF. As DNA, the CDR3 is TGTGCCAGCAGTGGGGGGACAGCCACGAACACTGAAGCTTTCTTT.

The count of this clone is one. The CDR3 region has the DNA TGTGCCAGCAGCTTATTGACAGGGAGGACTGGGGCCAACGTCCTGACTTTC. Its translation is CASSLLTGRTGANVLTF. V usage is TRBV7-8 and J usage is TRBJ2-6; tentatively, D is TRBD1 (7 bases). The germline gives CDR1 SGHVS, CDR2 FQNEAQ. V was trimmed by 2 bases and J by 2 bases, leaving 13 bases between them. The CDR3 sequence is 17 residues long.

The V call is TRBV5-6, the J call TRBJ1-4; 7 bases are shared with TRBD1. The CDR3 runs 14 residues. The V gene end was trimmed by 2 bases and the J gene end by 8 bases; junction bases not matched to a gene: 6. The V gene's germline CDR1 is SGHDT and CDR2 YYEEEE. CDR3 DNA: TGTGCCAGCAGCTTAGACAGGGTTGAGGAAAAACTGTTTTTT. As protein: CASSLDRVEEKLFF.

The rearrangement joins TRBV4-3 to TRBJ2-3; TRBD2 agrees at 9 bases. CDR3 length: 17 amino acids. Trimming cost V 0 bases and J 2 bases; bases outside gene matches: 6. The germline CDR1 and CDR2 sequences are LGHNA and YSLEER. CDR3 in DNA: TGCGCCAGCAGCCAAGATAGGCGGGGGGGCGCCACAGATACGCAGTATTTT. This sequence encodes CASSQDRRGGATDTQYF.

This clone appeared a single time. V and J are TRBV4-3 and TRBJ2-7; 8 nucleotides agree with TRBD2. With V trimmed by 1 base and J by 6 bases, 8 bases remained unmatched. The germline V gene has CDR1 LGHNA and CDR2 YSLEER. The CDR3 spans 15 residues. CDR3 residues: CASSQGAGGEREQYF. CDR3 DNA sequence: TGCGCCAGCAGCCAAGGCGCGGGAGGTGAACGCGAGCAGTACTTC.

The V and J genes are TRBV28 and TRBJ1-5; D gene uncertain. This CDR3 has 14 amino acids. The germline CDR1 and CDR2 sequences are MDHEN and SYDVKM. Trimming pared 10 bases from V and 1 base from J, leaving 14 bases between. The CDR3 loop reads CAIRVGESNQPQHF. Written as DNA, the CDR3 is TGTGCCATCCGGGTCGGGGAAAGCAATCAGCCCCAGCATTTT.

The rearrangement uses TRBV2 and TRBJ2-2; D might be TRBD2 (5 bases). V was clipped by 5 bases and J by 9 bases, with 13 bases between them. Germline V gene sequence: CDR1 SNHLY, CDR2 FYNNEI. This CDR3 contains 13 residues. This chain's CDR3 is CASSLGGVRELFF. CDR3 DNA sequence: TGTGCCAGCAGTCTAGGAGGAGTCCGGGAGCTGTTTTTT.

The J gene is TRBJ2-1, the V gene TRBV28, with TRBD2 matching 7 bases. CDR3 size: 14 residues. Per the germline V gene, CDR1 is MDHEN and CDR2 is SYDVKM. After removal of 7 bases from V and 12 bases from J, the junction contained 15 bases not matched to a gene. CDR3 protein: CASTPTSGGRVQFF. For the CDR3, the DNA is TGTGCCAGCACTCCCACCAGTGGCGGGAGAGTGCAGTTCTTC.

This chain's CDR3 is CASSFPEGSFSQYF. In DNA form, the CDR3 reads TGTGCCAGCAGCTTTCCAGAGGGGTCGTTTTCCCAGTATTTT. The chain uses TRBV5-6 and TRBJ2-3; D tentatively fits TRBD1 or TRBD2 (5 bases each). The CDR3 has 14 residues. The V and J ends lost 2 bases and 12 bases respectively, with 19 bases between them. Germline V gene lookup returns CDR1 SGHDT and CDR2 YYEEEE.

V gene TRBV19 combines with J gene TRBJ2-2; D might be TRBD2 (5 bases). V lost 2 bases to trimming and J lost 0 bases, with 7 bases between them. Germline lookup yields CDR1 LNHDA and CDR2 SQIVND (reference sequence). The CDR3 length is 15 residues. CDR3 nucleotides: TGTGCCAGTAGTATACTCGGGACGAACACCGGGGAGCTGTTTTTT. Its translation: CASSILGTNTGELFF.

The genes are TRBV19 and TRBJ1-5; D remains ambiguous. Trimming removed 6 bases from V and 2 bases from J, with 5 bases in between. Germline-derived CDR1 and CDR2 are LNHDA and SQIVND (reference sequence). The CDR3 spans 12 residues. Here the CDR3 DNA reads TGTGCCAGTAGGTCAGGCAATCAGCCCCAGCATTTT. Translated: CASRSGNQPQHF.